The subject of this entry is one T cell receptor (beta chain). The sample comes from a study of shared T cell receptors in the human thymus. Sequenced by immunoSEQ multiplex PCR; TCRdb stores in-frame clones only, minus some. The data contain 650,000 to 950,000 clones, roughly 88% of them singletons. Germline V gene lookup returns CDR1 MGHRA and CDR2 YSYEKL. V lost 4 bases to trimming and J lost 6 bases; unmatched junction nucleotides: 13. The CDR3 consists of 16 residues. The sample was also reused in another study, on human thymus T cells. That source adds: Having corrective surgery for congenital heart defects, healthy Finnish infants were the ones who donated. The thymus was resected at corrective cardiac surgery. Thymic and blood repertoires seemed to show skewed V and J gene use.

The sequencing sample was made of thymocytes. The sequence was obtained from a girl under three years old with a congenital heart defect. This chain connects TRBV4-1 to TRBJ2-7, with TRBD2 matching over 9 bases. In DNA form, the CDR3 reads TGCGCCAGCAGCCCGACCAAGGAGCGGGGGGAACTCGAGCAGTACTTC. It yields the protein CASSPTKERGELEQYF.